A selection of T cell receptor beta chains follows, all from one sample in a study of blood T cell repertoires in COVID-19. The assay was immunoSEQ multiplex PCR, and TCRdb's table has in-frame clones only and misses some. Seen here are roughly 100,000 clones, roughly nine tenths observed once, and the top ten hold around a sixth. Sequencing was carried out using peripheral blood. The receptors derive from a man aged 50 to 60 with acute or convalescent COVID-19. The CDR3 runs from the conserved cysteine through the conserved F or W. D genes are given only for firm matches. A row's size may be missing; if present it is once, few, many or a size class.

d_gene: .
j_gene: TRBJ2-2
v_gene: TRBV9
abundance: .
CDR3aa: CASSVQTSLRGELFF
CDR3nt: TGTGCCAGCAGCGTTCAGACTTCCCTTAGGGGGGAGCTGTTTTTT

d_gene: TRBD2
j_gene: TRBJ2-7
v_gene: TRBV7-2
abundance: .
CDR3aa: CASRRNRAGANEQYF
CDR3nt: TGTGCCAGCAGACGCAATAGAGCGGGGGCAAACGAGCAGTACTTC

d_gene: .
j_gene: TRBJ1-5
v_gene: TRBV5-8
abundance: .
CDR3aa: CASSLVFGRDNQPQHF
CDR3nt: TGTGCCAGCAGCTTGGTCTTCGGACGGGACAATCAGCCCCAGCATTTT

d_gene: TRBD2
j_gene: TRBJ2-7
v_gene: TRBV7-8
abundance: once
CDR3aa: CASSLGELAGAFTYEQYF
CDR3nt: TGTGCCAGCAGCTTAGGCGAACTAGCGGGGGCCTTTACCTACGAGCAGTACTTC

d_gene: TRBD1
j_gene: TRBJ1-4
v_gene: TRBV3-1/TRBV3-2
abundance: few
CDR3aa: CASSQAGGLNEKLFF
CDR3nt: TGTGCCAGCAGCCAAGCAGGGGGATTAAATGAAAAACTGTTTTTT

d_gene: TRBD1
j_gene: TRBJ2-7
v_gene: TRBV18
abundance: .
CDR3aa: CASSPGQEPYEQYF
CDR3nt: TGTGCCAGCTCGCCGGGACAGGAACCCTACGAGCAGTACTTC

d_gene: TRBD2
j_gene: TRBJ2-1
v_gene: TRBV28
abundance: .
CDR3aa: CASLRGANEQFF
CDR3nt: TGTGCCAGCCTGCGGGGGGCCAATGAGCAGTTCTTC

d_gene: .
j_gene: TRBJ2-3
v_gene: TRBV5-6
abundance: few
CDR3aa: CASRGAARQGLTDTQYF
CDR3nt: TGTGCCAGCAGGGGGGCCGCTCGGCAGGGGTTAACAGATACGCAGTATTTT

d_gene: .
j_gene: TRBJ1-5
v_gene: TRBV6-1
abundance: .
CDR3aa: CASSEAASAQPQHF
CDR3nt: TGTGCCAGCAGTGAAGCTGCCAGCGCTCAGCCCCAGCATTTT

d_gene: .
j_gene: TRBJ1-6
v_gene: TRBV28
abundance: .
CDR3aa: CASWEGSSYNSPLHF
CDR3nt: TGTGCCAGCTGGGAAGGGAGCTCCTATAATTCACCCCTCCACTTT

d_gene: .
j_gene: TRBJ2-7
v_gene: TRBV10-3
abundance: .
CDR3aa: CAISGQSYEQYF
CDR3nt: TGTGCCATCAGTGGGCAGTCCTACGAGCAGTACTTC

d_gene: .
j_gene: TRBJ2-3
v_gene: TRBV29-1
abundance: .
CDR3aa: CSVDSGTDTQYF
CDR3nt: TGCAGCGTTGATTCTGGCACAGATACGCAGTATTTT

d_gene: .
j_gene: TRBJ1-2
v_gene: TRBV6-2/TRBV6-3
abundance: .
CDR3aa: CASSPRGQANYGYTF
CDR3nt: TGTGCCAGCAGTCCCAGGGGACAAGCTAACTATGGCTACACCTTC

d_gene: .
j_gene: TRBJ2-2
v_gene: TRBV6-5
abundance: .
CDR3aa: CASSYSTSLHTGELFF
CDR3nt: TGTGCCAGCAGTTACTCAACTAGCCTACACACCGGGGAGCTGTTTTTT

d_gene: .
j_gene: TRBJ2-5
v_gene: TRBV7-2
abundance: .
CDR3aa: CASSYRYQETQYF
CDR3nt: TGTGCCAGCAGTTACAGGTATCAAGAGACCCAGTACTTC

d_gene: TRBD2
j_gene: TRBJ2-3
v_gene: TRBV6-5
abundance: .
CDR3aa: CASSRLAGGTDTQYF
CDR3nt: TGTGCCAGCAGCCGACTAGCGGGGGGCACAGATACGCAGTATTTT

d_gene: TRBD1
j_gene: TRBJ2-7
v_gene: TRBV2
abundance: .
CDR3aa: CASRGWDRQGYEQYF
CDR3nt: TGTGCCAGCAGGGGTTGGGACCGACAGGGCTACGAGCAGTACTTC

d_gene: TRBD1
j_gene: TRBJ2-1
v_gene: TRBV4-1
abundance: .
CDR3aa: CASSQGQSPYNEQFF
CDR3nt: TGCGCCAGCAGCCAGGGACAGTCCCCGTACAATGAGCAGTTCTTC

d_gene: TRBD1
j_gene: TRBJ1-2
v_gene: TRBV25-1
abundance: once
CDR3aa: CASSELGAGGNYGYTF
CDR3nt: TGTGCCAGCAGTGAATTGGGGGCAGGGGGTAACTATGGCTACACCTTC

d_gene: TRBD2
j_gene: TRBJ2-7
v_gene: TRBV5-1
abundance: .
CDR3aa: CASNSGGFYEQYF
CDR3nt: TGCGCCAGCAACAGCGGGGGATTTTACGAGCAGTACTTC

d_gene: .
j_gene: TRBJ2-3
v_gene: TRBV12-5
abundance: .
CDR3aa: CASATRGRVEGGTDTQYF
CDR3nt: TGTGCTAGTGCCACGAGGGGCAGGGTGGAGGGTGGCACAGATACGCAGTATTTT

d_gene: TRBD2
j_gene: TRBJ2-4
v_gene: TRBV7-8
abundance: once
CDR3aa: CASSPGGLGAKNIQYF
CDR3nt: TGTGCCAGCAGCCCGGGGGGGCTCGGGGCCAAAAACATTCAGTACTTC

d_gene: .
j_gene: TRBJ2-6
v_gene: TRBV5-1
abundance: once
CDR3aa: CASSLPGANVLTF
CDR3nt: TGCGCCAGCAGCCTCCCTGGGGCCAACGTCCTGACTTTC

d_gene: TRBD1
j_gene: TRBJ1-5
v_gene: TRBV3-1/TRBV3-2
abundance: .
CDR3aa: CASSQAMRQGDQPQHF
CDR3nt: TGTGCCAGCAGCCAAGCCATGAGACAGGGGGATCAGCCCCAGCATTTT

d_gene: TRBD2
j_gene: TRBJ2-2
v_gene: TRBV9
abundance: .
CDR3aa: CASSVGEGITGELFF
CDR3nt: TGTGCCAGCAGCGTAGGGGAGGGGATAACCGGGGAGCTGTTTTTT

d_gene: .
j_gene: TRBJ2-2
v_gene: TRBV5-1
abundance: once
CDR3aa: CASSLGLGLTGELFF
CDR3nt: TGCGCCAGCAGCTTGGGCCTGGGGCTGACCGGGGAGCTGTTTTTT

d_gene: TRBD1
j_gene: TRBJ1-1
v_gene: TRBV29-1
abundance: .
CDR3aa: CSVTPRTGVGNTEAFF
CDR3nt: TGCAGCGTTACTCCCCGGACAGGGGTAGGAAACACTGAAGCTTTCTTT

d_gene: TRBD2
j_gene: TRBJ2-5
v_gene: TRBV7-9
abundance: .
CDR3aa: CASIPPASGVDETQYF
CDR3nt: TGTGCCAGCATCCCGCCGGCTAGCGGGGTTGATGAGACCCAGTACTTC

d_gene: .
j_gene: TRBJ1-1
v_gene: TRBV6-1
abundance: .
CDR3aa: CASSERGGSTEAFF
CDR3nt: TGTGCCAGCAGTGAACGAGGGGGATCCACTGAAGCTTTCTTT

d_gene: TRBD2
j_gene: TRBJ2-2
v_gene: TRBV11-2
abundance: .
CDR3aa: CASSLAASGGLTGELFF
CDR3nt: TGTGCCAGCAGCTTAGCGGCTAGCGGGGGACTCACCGGGGAGCTGTTTTTT

d_gene: .
j_gene: TRBJ2-7
v_gene: TRBV27
abundance: .
CDR3aa: CASSGRGHEQYF
CDR3nt: TGTGCCAGCAGCGGCAGGGGCCACGAGCAGTACTTC

d_gene: TRBD2
j_gene: TRBJ2-3
v_gene: TRBV2
abundance: once
CDR3aa: CASSGEGGDTQYF
CDR3nt: TGTGCCAGCAGTGGAGAGGGAGGGGATACGCAGTATTTT

d_gene: .
j_gene: TRBJ1-5
v_gene: TRBV6-5
abundance: .
CDR3aa: CASKQGNQPQHF
CDR3nt: TGTGCCAGCAAGCAGGGGAATCAGCCCCAGCATTTT

d_gene: TRBD1
j_gene: TRBJ2-7
v_gene: TRBV13
abundance: few
CDR3aa: CASSKRGTGAYEQYF
CDR3nt: TGTGCCAGCAGCAAACGCGGGACAGGGGCCTACGAGCAGTACTTC

d_gene: .
j_gene: TRBJ2-1
v_gene: TRBV3-1/TRBV3-2
abundance: .
CDR3aa: CASSQWTIPNEQFF
CDR3nt: TGTGCCAGCAGCCAATGGACTATTCCTAATGAGCAGTTCTTC

d_gene: TRBD2
j_gene: TRBJ2-7
v_gene: TRBV16
abundance: .
CDR3aa: CASSQSPGLAGGKQYF
CDR3nt: TGTGCCAGCAGCCAATCGCCCGGGCTAGCGGGGGGCAAGCAGTACTTC

d_gene: .
j_gene: TRBJ2-5
v_gene: TRBV5-8
abundance: .
CDR3aa: CASSLRSTWRETQYF
CDR3nt: TGTGCCAGCAGCTTGAGGTCGACGTGGCGGGAGACCCAGTACTTC

d_gene: TRBD1
j_gene: TRBJ1-1
v_gene: TRBV18
abundance: .
CDR3aa: CASSPQGAEAFF
CDR3nt: TGTGCCAGCTCACCCCAGGGGGCTGAAGCTTTCTTT

d_gene: .
j_gene: TRBJ1-1
v_gene: TRBV5-6
abundance: .
CDR3aa: CASSLVAGAEAFF
CDR3nt: TGTGCCAGCAGCTTGGTTGCAGGGGCTGAAGCTTTCTTT

d_gene: .
j_gene: TRBJ1-5
v_gene: TRBV28
abundance: few
CDR3aa: CASSLGGGFNQPQHF
CDR3nt: TGTGCCAGCAGTTTAGGGGGGGGATTCAATCAGCCCCAGCATTTT

d_gene: .
j_gene: TRBJ1-1
v_gene: TRBV20-1
abundance: .
CDR3aa: CSAPDTEAFF
CDR3nt: TGCAGTGCTCCGGACACTGAAGCTTTCTTT

d_gene: TRBD2
j_gene: TRBJ2-3
v_gene: TRBV18
abundance: once
CDR3aa: CASSLAGDSTDTQYF
CDR3nt: TGTGCCAGCTCACTGGCGGGGGATAGCACAGATACGCAGTATTTT

d_gene: TRBD1
j_gene: TRBJ1-6
v_gene: TRBV27
abundance: .
CDR3aa: CASSLSKGVDRGRRNSPLHF
CDR3nt: TGTGCCAGCAGTTTATCGAAGGGGGTGGACAGGGGGCGTCGTAATTCACCCCTCCACTTT

d_gene: TRBD1
j_gene: TRBJ1-4
v_gene: TRBV18
abundance: .
CDR3aa: CASSGTGGEKLFF
CDR3nt: TGTGCCAGCTCAGGGACAGGGGGCGAAAAACTGTTTTTT

d_gene: .
j_gene: TRBJ1-5
v_gene: TRBV7-2
abundance: .
CDR3aa: CASSFGSGHQPQHF
CDR3nt: TGTGCCAGCAGCTTTGGGAGCGGCCATCAGCCCCAGCATTTT

d_gene: .
j_gene: TRBJ2-7
v_gene: TRBV2
abundance: once
CDR3aa: CASAASGGSYEQYF
CDR3nt: TGTGCCAGCGCCGCTAGTGGCGGTTCCTACGAGCAGTACTTC

d_gene: TRBD1
j_gene: TRBJ2-7
v_gene: TRBV5-4
abundance: .
CDR3aa: CASSLDRGREQYF
CDR3nt: TGTGCCAGCAGCTTGGACAGGGGGAGGGAGCAGTACTTC

d_gene: TRBD2
j_gene: TRBJ2-5
v_gene: TRBV14
abundance: .
CDR3aa: CASSQGLAVRETQYF
CDR3nt: TGTGCCAGCAGCCAAGGACTAGCGGTACGGGAGACCCAGTACTTC

d_gene: .
j_gene: TRBJ1-3
v_gene: TRBV21-1
abundance: .
CDR3aa: CAIPRGAGAGGNTIYF
CDR3nt: TGTGCCATCCCACGGGGGGCGGGGGCCGGTGGAAACACCATATATTTT

d_gene: .
j_gene: TRBJ1-1
v_gene: TRBV7-8
abundance: .
CDR3aa: CASSRQTGNTEAFF
CDR3nt: TGTGCCAGCAGTCGTCAGACAGGGAACACTGAAGCTTTCTTT

d_gene: TRBD2
j_gene: TRBJ2-3
v_gene: TRBV7-2
abundance: .
CDR3aa: CASSPRGRGGTDTQYF
CDR3nt: TGTGCCAGCAGCCCAAGAGGGCGGGGAGGGACAGATACGCAGTATTTT

d_gene: TRBD1
j_gene: TRBJ1-1
v_gene: TRBV5-6
abundance: .
CDR3aa: CASSSGTGHPPEAFF
CDR3nt: TGTGCCAGCAGCTCGGGGACAGGACACCCCCCTGAAGCTTTCTTT

d_gene: TRBD1
j_gene: TRBJ1-6
v_gene: TRBV3-1/TRBV3-2
abundance: .
CDR3aa: CASSQTQGALGSPLHF
CDR3nt: TGTGCCAGCAGCCAAACCCAGGGGGCATTGGGTTCACCCCTCCACTTT

d_gene: TRBD1
j_gene: TRBJ1-4
v_gene: TRBV4-2
abundance: once
CDR3aa: CASSQAQGSTNEKLFF
CDR3nt: TGTGCCAGCAGCCAAGCACAGGGGAGCACTAATGAAAAACTGTTTTTT